Listed below are T cell receptor beta chains from one sample, sequenced in a study of cytomegalovirus exposure and HLA in healthy donors. Data came from immunoSEQ multiplex PCR; TCRdb stores just in-frame clones and leaves some out. The sample includes 150,000 to 200,000 clones, approximately 84% of them seen just once. Input material: PBMCs. These receptors came from a boy aged 10-17 years in good health and CMV-seronegative. Each CDR3 is given with its conserved first and last residue. The D gene is left open where the match is weak. The size field is filled for only some rows; it gives once, few, many or a size class.

TRBV5-1	.	12	TRBJ1-1	TRBD1	CASNPDRGRAFF	TGCGCCAGCAACCCGGACAGGGGCCGGGCTTTCTTT
TRBV27	few	14	TRBJ1-1	.	CASSLGGMNTEAFF	TGTGCCAGCAGTTTAGGAGGGATGAACACTGAAGCTTTCTTT
TRBV6-6	.	16	TRBJ1-2	TRBD1	CASVFRSIDRGHGYTF	TGTGCCAGCGTTTTCAGGTCTATAGACAGGGGCCATGGCTACACCTTC
TRBV28	.	19	TRBJ2-4	TRBD1	CASSPRQGWGGLAKNIQYF	TGTGCCAGCAGCCCGCGACAGGGGTGGGGTGGATTAGCCAAAAACATTCAGTACTTC
TRBV6-6	.	13	TRBJ1-1	.	CASGNTGNTEAFF	TGTGCCAGCGGGAACACAGGGAACACTGAAGCTTTCTTT
TRBV9	.	15	TRBJ2-3	TRBD2	CASSVGEGRSYTQYF	TGTGCCAGCAGCGTAGGGGAGGGGCGGTCGTATACGCAGTATTTT
TRBV4-3	few	16	TRBJ1-1	TRBD1	CASSQTPTGIRTEAFF	TGCGCCAGCAGCCAAACGCCGACAGGGATTCGGACTGAAGCTTTCTTT
TRBV9	.	12	TRBJ1-1	TRBD1	CASRPGQREAFF	TGTGCCAGCAGACCGGGACAGCGTGAAGCTTTCTTT
TRBV28	.	16	TRBJ2-7	.	CASKITGGGLSYEQYF	TGTGCCAGCAAAATCACAGGTGGGGGGTTGTCCTACGAGCAGTACTTC
TRBV27	.	17	TRBJ2-3	TRBD2	CASIPGGLAGAEDTQYF	TGTGCCAGCATTCCGGGGGGACTAGCGGGAGCGGAAGATACGCAGTATTTT
TRBV28	.	15	TRBJ2-7	TRBD2	CASKEGASGSYEQYF	TGTGCCAGCAAAGAGGGGGCTAGCGGGAGCTACGAGCAGTACTTC
TRBV7-2	.	16	TRBJ2-3	TRBD2	CASSETSGPSTDTQYF	TGTGCCAGCAGCGAGACTAGCGGGCCTAGCACAGATACGCAGTATTTT
TRBV7-9	few	16	TRBJ2-3	TRBD1	CASSLTGGRSTDTQYF	TGTGCCAGCAGCTTAACAGGGGGAAGAAGCACAGATACGCAGTATTTT
TRBV7-2	.	13	TRBJ2-7	TRBD2	CASSSSGRGEQYF	TGTGCCAGCAGCTCTAGCGGGAGAGGCGAGCAGTACTTC
TRBV20-1	.	11	TRBJ2-4	.	CSAIIENIQYF	TGCAGTGCTATTATAGAAAACATTCAGTACTTC
TRBV20-1	.	11	TRBJ1-1	TRBD1	CSARIQGVAFF	TGCAGTGCTCGAATACAGGGGGTAGCTTTCTTT
TRBV10-1	few	14	TRBJ2-3	TRBD1	CASREGAGADTQYF	TGCGCCAGCAGAGAGGGGGCAGGAGCAGATACGCAGTATTTT
TRBV9	.	16	TRBJ2-1	.	CASSASGGGPYNEQFF	TGTGCCAGCAGCGCAAGTGGGGGGGGGCCTTACAATGAGCAGTTCTTC
TRBV21-1	.	16	TRBJ1-5	.	CASTNLRDRDHQPQHF	TGTGCCAGCACCAACCTCCGGGACAGGGACCATCAGCCCCAGCATTTT
TRBV15	few	15	TRBJ2-3	TRBD1	CAISPWTGGTDTQYF	TGTGCCATCAGTCCTTGGACAGGGGGCACAGATACGCAGTATTTT
TRBV9	.	14	TRBJ2-2	TRBD1	CASSVVPGGGELFF	TGTGCCAGCAGCGTAGTCCCAGGGGGCGGGGAGCTGTTTTTT
TRBV28	.	18	TRBJ2-7	TRBD2	CASSLFVLLAGENHEQYF	TGTGCCAGCAGTTTATTTGTCTTACTAGCGGGAGAAAACCACGAGCAGTACTTC
TRBV2	.	16	TRBJ1-1	.	CASSENPAGANTEAFF	TGTGCCAGCAGTGAAAATCCCGCAGGGGCGAACACTGAAGCTTTCTTT
TRBV6-4	.	13	TRBJ2-3	.	CASSASSTDTQYF	TGTGCCAGCAGTGCTAGCAGCACAGATACGCAGTATTTT
TRBV2	.	14	TRBJ1-1	TRBD1	CASNGPGQGTEAFF	TGTGCCAGCAATGGGCCCGGACAGGGTACTGAAGCTTTCTTT
TRBV14	.	15	TRBJ2-3	TRBD2	CASSEPLGRGDTQYF	TGTGCCAGCAGCGAACCTCTCGGGCGGGGGGATACGCAGTATTTT
TRBV28	.	17	TRBJ2-4	.	CASIPLFEPGAKNIQYF	TGTGCCAGCATCCCCCTCTTCGAACCGGGAGCCAAAAACATTCAGTACTTC